This passage covers 9 T cell receptor beta chains from one sample sequenced in a study of identical twins. MiXCR was run by TCRdb on the 5' RACE reads, yielding one entry per CDR3 protein. The repertoire holds some 710,000 distinct CDR3 sequences, with 5.5% to 6.5% as singletons. The specimen sequenced was naive T cells sorted from blood. These receptor sequences come from a man aged 18 to 29 in good health.

This clonotype was picked up a small number of times. The chain couples TRBV28 to TRBJ1-2, with D hard to call. CDR1 is MDHEN, CDR2 SYDVKM, per germline. The V and J ends lost 2 bases and 7 bases respectively, with 14 bases between them. This CDR3 has 14 residues. CDR3 bases: TGTGCCAGCAGTTTAATCGGTTCGGGAGGTGGCTACACCTTC. Its translation is CASSLIGSGGGYTF.

This clonotype was counted at least ten times. The rearrangement uses TRBV19 and TRBJ2-1; TRBD1 matches 7 bases. The CDR3 is 14 residues long. V lost 4 bases to trimming and J lost 10 bases; unmatched junction nucleotides: 10. Germline V lookup: CDR1 LNHDA, CDR2 SQIVND (reference sequence). In DNA form, the CDR3 reads TGTGCCAGTAGTAAGGGACAGTGGCTTGGGGAGCAGTTCTTC. Its translation: CASSKGQWLGEQFF.

V and J are TRBV11-2 and TRBJ2-3; 8 nucleotides match TRBD2. This CDR3 contains 16 residues. J lost 0 bases, V lost 0 bases, and 2 bases had no gene match. The germline V gene has CDR1 SGHAT and CDR2 FQNNGV. CDR3 region: CASSLEREGSTDTQYF. For the CDR3, the DNA is TGTGCCAGCAGCTTAGAACGGGAGGGGAGCACAGATACGCAGTATTTT. Full variable domain (remainder filled in from reference TRBV11-2 and TRBJ2-3): EAGVAQSPRYKIIEKRQSVAFWCNPISGHATLYWYQQILGQGPKLLIQFQNNGVVDDSQLPKDRFSAERLKGVDSTLKIQPAKLEDSAVYLCASSLEREGSTDTQYFGPGTRLTVL.

This clonotype was seen at least ten times. V is TRBV5-1 and J is TRBJ2-5; D unclear. CDR1 and CDR2 (germline): SGHRS, YFSETQ. The CDR3 sequence is 12 residues long. V was pared by 0 bases and J by 5 bases, with 5 bases between. DNA for the CDR3: TGCGCCAGCAGCTTGGCGGCGGAGACCCAGTACTTC. Amino acids: CASSLAAETQYF.

This clonotype was counted at least ten times. The CDR3 bases are TGCAGCGTTGAGTCGGGGAGCAAAAACATTCAGTACTTC. Translation gives CSVESGSKNIQYF. This chain uses TRBV29-1 with TRBJ2-4; possible D gene TRBD2, 5 bases. The length of the CDR3 is 13 residues. V lost 3 bases and J 3 bases, leaving 9 bases between the germline ends. Germline V gene data show CDR1 as SQVTM and CDR2 as ANQGSEA.

This clonotype was detected ten times or more. The chain is built from TRBV18 and TRBJ2-5; the D gene is possibly TRBD2 (5 bases). Trimming cost V 6 bases and J 5 bases, with 19 bases left between them. Germline V gene data show CDR1 as KGHSH and CDR2 as LQKENI. The CDR3 loop spans 15 amino acids. Here the CDR3 DNA reads TGTGCCAGCTCGCCTACCCAGGAGGATGGGGAGACCCAGTACTTC. It specifies CASSPTQEDGETQYF.

The J gene is TRBJ2-3, the V gene TRBV4-2, with TRBD2 identical over 7 bases. The CDR3 consists of 17 residues. CDR1 LGHNA and CDR2 YNFKEQ come from the germline V gene. Trimming at V came to 0 bases and at J to 9 bases, leaving 15 bases not matched to a gene. The CDR3 DNA reads TGTGCCAGCAGCCAAGAAGCAGGCGAGGGCGGCGGGAGAACGCAGTATTTT. Amino acid sequence: CASSQEAGEGGGRTQYF.

The CDR3 loop is CASSLNPGIRYEQYF. CDR3 nucleotide sequence: TGTGCCAGCAGCTTAAACCCGGGGATTCGCTACGAGCAGTACTTC. The chain employs TRBV7-9 and TRBJ2-7; tentatively, D is TRBD2 (5 bases). Germline V gene data show CDR1 as SEHNR and CDR2 as FQNEAQ (reference sequence). Trimming cost V 2 bases and J 3 bases, with 14 bases left between them. The CDR3 contains 15 residues.

The chain carries TRBV6-1 and TRBJ2-3; D possibly uses TRBD1 or TRBD2 (5 bases each). V lost 8 bases and J lost 0, with 15 bases in between. The germline gives CDR1 MNHNS, CDR2 SASEGT. This CDR3 contains 15 residues. CDR3 protein: CASGISGPSTDTQYF. CDR3 in DNA: TGTGCCAGCGGGATCTCGGGACCAAGCACAGATACGCAGTATTTT.